This T cell receptor (beta chain) originates from a study of Ad26.COV2.S vaccination and SARS-CoV-2 variants. Study at large: Donor was assigned to the Ad26.COV2.S arm of trial COV1001. Study-wide results and limits: In vaccinated individuals, spike-specific CD8+ and CD4+ T cell responses reportedly displayed substantial breadth.

Treatment here: some 19 received Ad26.COV2.S at low or high dose, single or two shots; about 5 received placebo; per-sample allocation not given. Each sample was drawn 63 days after the first injection (of vaccine or placebo). The study used a vaccine consisting of an Ad26 vector that expressed Wuhan-strain SARS-CoV-2 spike. Generated by immunoSEQ multiplex PCR, the TCRdb table keeps only in-frame clones and is missing some. The sample consists of around 450,000 clones, nearly 90% of them appearing once. Concerning this clone itself: Its antigen is currently unknown.

V lost 4 bases, J lost 4 bases, and 18 bases lay in between. This CDR3 has 16 amino acids. Germline V gene lookup returns CDR1 SGHNT and CDR2 YYREEE (reference sequence). Sequencing used peripheral blood, obtained in a trial of Ad26.COV2.S vaccine versus placebo. The chain joins TRBV5-4 to TRBJ2-1; D possibly corresponds to TRBD2 (7 bases). This TCR came from a person between 18 and 60 years old who received the Ad26.COV2.S COVID-19 vaccine or a placebo. CDR3 coding DNA: TGTGCCAGCAGCCCCGGGGGGCAGGCGGGTTACAATGAGCAGTTCTTC. It codes for CASSPGGQAGYNEQFF.